This T cell receptor (beta chain) was obtained from a study of shared clonotypes between healthy human individuals. Whole-study findings and limits: Estimated richness was generally greater in naive than memory subsets.

Sequencing used immunoSEQ multiplex PCR; TCRdb keeps in-frame clones, though not all of them. The table has 640,000 or so clones, about two thirds seen once. In the case of this clone: Its antigen is not identified.

Sequenced material: memory CD4+ T cells sorted from blood. Subset indicated: CD45RA-negative fraction. This receptor was obtained from a woman in her 30s in good health.

CDR3 amino acids: CATSRDQGLDYGYTF. CDR3 DNA sequence: TGTGCCACCAGCAGAGATCAGGGGCTGGACTATGGCTACACCTTC. The V gene is TRBV15, the J gene TRBJ1-2, with D perhaps matching TRBD1 (6 bases). Looked up from germline, CDR1 is LNHNV and CDR2 is YYDKDF (reference sequence). V dropped 0 bases and J dropped 3 bases, with 11 bases sitting between them. The CDR3 loop spans 15 amino acids. Filled out from reference TRBV15 and TRBJ1-2, the complete variable domain reads DAMVIQNPRYQVTQFGKPVTLSCSQTLNHNVMYWYQQKSSQAPKLLFHYYDKDFNNEADTPDNFQSRRPNTSFCFLDIRSPGLGDTAMYLCATSRDQGLDYGYTFGSGTRLTVV.